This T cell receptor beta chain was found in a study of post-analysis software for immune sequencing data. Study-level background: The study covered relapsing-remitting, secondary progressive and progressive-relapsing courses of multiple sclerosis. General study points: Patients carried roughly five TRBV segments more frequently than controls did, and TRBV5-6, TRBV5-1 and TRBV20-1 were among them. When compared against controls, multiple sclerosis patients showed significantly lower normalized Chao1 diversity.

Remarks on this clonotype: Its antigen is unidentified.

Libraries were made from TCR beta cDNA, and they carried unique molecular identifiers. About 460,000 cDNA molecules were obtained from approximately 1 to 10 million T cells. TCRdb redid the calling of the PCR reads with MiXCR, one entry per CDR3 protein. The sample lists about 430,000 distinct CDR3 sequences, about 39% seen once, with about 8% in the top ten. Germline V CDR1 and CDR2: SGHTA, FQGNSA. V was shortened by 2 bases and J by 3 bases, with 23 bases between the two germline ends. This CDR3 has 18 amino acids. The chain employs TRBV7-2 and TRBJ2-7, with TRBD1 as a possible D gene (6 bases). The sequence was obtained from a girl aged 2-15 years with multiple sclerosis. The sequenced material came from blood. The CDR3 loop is CASSLNSRGKSMGYEQYF. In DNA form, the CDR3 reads TGTGCCAGCAGCTTAAACAGCAGGGGAAAAAGTATGGGCTACGAGCAGTACTTC.